The 30 T cell receptor beta chains below come from one sample, sequenced in a study of shared T cell receptors in the human thymus. Only in-frame clones appear in the TCRdb table, and some are missing; sequencing was by immunoSEQ multiplex PCR. This table has under 700,000 clones, 78% appearing once. These records were also assigned to another study, of human thymus T cells.

Sample: thymocytes. These receptors were collected from a boy in the first two years of life with a congenital heart defect.

In this sample, this clone turned up a few times. The V and J genes are TRBV5-1 and TRBJ2-7; D not resolved. In germline, CDR1 is SGHRS, CDR2 YFSETQ. V gave up 4 bases and J gave up 4 bases, with 18 bases separating them. The CDR3 consists of 15 residues. The CDR3 DNA sequence: TGCGCCAGCAGCCAAGACGGCCGTCGGGTTTACGAGCAGTACTTC. Translation: CASSQDGRRVYEQYF.

The rearrangement links TRBV5-4 to TRBJ1-3, with D unresolved. Germline CDR1 and CDR2: SGHNT and YYREEE (reference sequence). Trimming removed 2 bases from V and 2 bases from J, with 8 bases in between. This CDR3 region has 14 residues. As DNA, the CDR3 is TGTGCCAGCAGCTTAATCGGGACTGGAAACACCATATATTTT. It codes for CASSLIGTGNTIYF.

CDR3 amino acids: CASSSRGEQFF. The CDR3 DNA reads TGCGCCAGCAGCTCGCGGGGTGAGCAGTTCTTC. This chain links TRBV5-1 with TRBJ2-1, with D maybe TRBD2 (6 bases). Trimming pared 3 bases from V and 9 bases from J, leaving 7 bases between. Germline CDR1 reads SGHRS; CDR2 reads YFSETQ. The length of the CDR3 is 11 residues. Combining the CDR3 with reference TRBV5-1 and TRBJ2-1 gives the whole variable domain KAGVTQTPRYLIKTRGQQVTLSCSPISGHRSVSWYQQTPGQGLQFLFEYFSETQRNKGNFPGRFSGRQFSNSRSEMNVSTLELGDSALYLCASSSRGEQFFGPGTRLTVL.

This clone was counted once. This chain connects TRBV7-9 to TRBJ2-1; 9 positions match TRBD2. J was trimmed by 7 bases and V by 2 bases; bases with no gene match: 12. The germline gives CDR1 SEHNR, CDR2 FQNEAQ (reference sequence). The CDR3 sequence is 17 residues long. CDR3 sequence (DNA): TGTGCCAGCAGCTTACCTCGCGTGGTAGCGGGAGTTAATGAGCAGTTCTTC. As protein: CASSLPRVVAGVNEQFF.

The gene calls are TRBV5-1 and TRBJ2-7, with 11 nucleotides matching TRBD2. The ends lost 1 base at V and 3 bases at J; junction bases unmatched: 12. The CDR3 loop spans 18 amino acids. Germline assignment: CDR1 SGHRS and CDR2 YFSETQ. The DNA of the CDR3 is TGCGCCAGCAGCTTGATAGCGGGAGGGCCACCGGGATTCTACGAGCAGTACTTC. It yields the protein CASSLIAGGPPGFYEQYF.

This clone was counted only a few times. The gene calls are TRBV5-6 and TRBJ1-2; possible D gene TRBD1, 6 bases. Trimming took 4 bases from V and 5 from J, leaving 18 bases between them. The CDR3 runs 15 residues. CDR1 and CDR2 from the germline V gene are SGHDT and YYEEEE. The CDR3 sequence is CASSRVGGIRYGYTF. In nucleotides, the CDR3 is TGTGCCAGCAGCCGAGTAGGGGGTATACGATATGGCTACACCTTC.

The J gene is TRBJ2-3, the V gene TRBV5-6; D may be TRBD2 (6 bases). Between the trimmed V and J ends, which lost 7 bases and 1 base, there was a span of 13 bases. This CDR3 has 14 amino acids. Germline V lookup: CDR1 SGHDT, CDR2 YYEEEE. CDR3 sequence: CASGLQRGTDTQYF. CDR3 coding DNA: TGTGCCAGCGGCCTGCAGCGGGGCACAGATACGCAGTATTTT.

The V and J genes are TRBV10-3 and TRBJ2-1, with 8 nucleotides matching TRBD1. The CDR3 is 15 residues long. Germline V gene sequence: CDR1 ENHRY, CDR2 SYGVKD. The J segment lost 5 bases and the V segment lost 0 bases, leaving 3 bases of the junction unmatched. The CDR3, as DNA: TGTGCCATCAGTGAGTCCGGGACAGGAAACAATGAGCAGTTCTTC. This translates into CAISESGTGNNEQFF.

The chain combines TRBV5-1 with TRBJ1-1; 8 bases align to TRBD1. The germline gives CDR1 SGHRS, CDR2 YFSETQ. The CDR3 spans 15 residues. J lost 5 bases, V lost 5 bases, and 11 bases had no gene match. The CDR3 is CASSGGQVVGTEAFF. In DNA, the CDR3 is TGCGCCAGCAGTGGGGGACAGGTGGTAGGGACTGAAGCTTTCTTT.

V is TRBV28 and J is TRBJ1-6; 8 bases are shared with TRBD1. V dropped 0 bases and J dropped 8; count of bases not matched to a gene: 6. The germline CDR1 and CDR2 sequences are MDHEN and SYDVKM. This CDR3 has 16 residues. For the CDR3, the DNA is TGTGCCAGCAGTTTATGCGGAGACAGGGGTGATTCACCCCTCCACTTT. Protein product: CASSLCGDRGDSPLHF.

Points on this clone: A junction end diverges from the germline sequence, so it may reflect a read error. The chain combines TRBV25-1 with TRBJ2-7; D unclear. CDR1 MGHDK and CDR2 SYGVNS come from the germline V gene. The CDR3 runs 16 residues. The CDR3 sequence is CASSEYTRKDSYGQYF. CDR3 bases: TGTGCCAGCAGTGAATATACCAGAAAAGACTCCTACGGGCAGTACTTC.

With respect to this clone: A junction boundary mismatches the germline segment, possibly from a read error. The chain carries TRBV10-3 and TRBJ2-1, with D hard to call. The CDR3 loop spans 12 amino acids. Looked up from germline, CDR1 is ENHRY and CDR2 is SYGVKD. CDR3 bases: TGCCCCCTTTCAGGTTTCTACAATGAGCAGTTCTTC. This codes for CPLSGFYNEQFF.

This chain joins TRBV11-2 and TRBJ2-7; 9 bases align to TRBD1. V shed 2 bases and J 5 bases; nucleotides not matched to a gene: 4. The CDR3 totals 14 residues. The germline gives CDR1 SGHAT, CDR2 FQNNGV. The CDR3 reads CASSLTGGRDEQYF. CDR3 coding DNA: TGTGCCAGCAGCTTAACAGGGGGCAGGGACGAGCAGTACTTC. Filled out from reference TRBV11-2 and TRBJ2-7, the complete variable domain reads EAGVAQSPRYKIIEKRQSVAFWCNPISGHATLYWYQQILGQGPKLLIQFQNNGVVDDSQLPKDRFSAERLKGVDSTLKIQPAKLEDSAVYLCASSLTGGRDEQYFGPGTRLTVT.

This clone has more than one count but fewer than ten. This chain joins TRBV5-1 and TRBJ2-2; tentative D call: TRBD2 (6 bases). Germline-derived CDR1 and CDR2 are SGHRS and YFSETQ. The CDR3 covers 16 residues. V was shortened by 3 bases and J by 0 bases, with 12 bases between the two germline ends. The CDR3: CASSWEEASNTGELFF. The CDR3 coding sequence is TGCGCCAGCAGCTGGGAGGAAGCATCGAACACCGGGGAGCTGTTTTTT.

The chain employs TRBV5-1 and TRBJ2-1; the D gene is possibly TRBD2 (6 bases). Per the germline V gene, CDR1 is SGHRS and CDR2 is YFSETQ. V lost 4 bases and J 7 bases, leaving 18 bases between the germline ends. This CDR3 is built from 15 residues. CDR3 amino acids: CASSPTWGESNEQFF. The CDR3 region has the DNA TGCGCCAGCAGCCCCACTTGGGGGGAGTCAAATGAGCAGTTCTTC.

This rearrangement joins TRBV25-1 to TRBJ2-3, with 9 bases identical to TRBD2. CDR3 length equals 18 residues. The V gene end was trimmed by 4 bases and the J gene end by 2 bases; junction bases not matched to a gene: 13. Germline V gene lookup returns CDR1 MGHDK and CDR2 SYGVNS. The CDR3 region is CASSGLADLTPYTDTQYF. The CDR3 bases are TGTGCCAGCAGTGGACTAGCGGACCTGACACCGTACACAGATACGCAGTATTTT.

In DNA, the CDR3 is TGTGCCAGCATGACAGACGGGTACAATGAGCAGTTCTTC. This codes for CASMTDGYNEQFF. The gene calls are TRBV6-1 and TRBJ2-1, with a weak D call TRBD1 (5 bases). Germline CDR1 is MNHNS and CDR2 is SASEGT. Trimming removed 7 bases at V and 4 bases at J, with 11 bases between. The CDR3 spans 13 residues.

The V call is TRBV6-5, the J call TRBJ2-7; TRBD1 is a possible D gene (5 bases). Germline assignment: CDR1 MNHEY and CDR2 SVGAGI. V lost 4 bases and J 3 bases, leaving 10 bases between the germline ends. CDR3 length: 13 amino acids. The chain's CDR3 is CASSCKGCYEQYF. In nucleotides, the CDR3 is TGTGCCAGCAGTTGCAAGGGGTGCTACGAGCAGTACTTC.

This chain joins TRBV6-6 and TRBJ1-5; D unresolved. Per the germline V gene, CDR1 is MNHNY and CDR2 is SVGAGI (reference sequence). CDR3 length: 14 residues. Trimming pared 1 base from V and 7 bases from J, leaving 11 bases between. CDR3 sequence: CASSYWWVRQPQHF. The CDR3 nucleotides read TGTGCCAGCAGTTACTGGTGGGTCAGGCAGCCCCAGCATTTT.

The rearrangement uses TRBV29-1 and TRBJ1-3; maybe TRBD1 (6 bases). The V gene's germline CDR1 is SQVTM and CDR2 ANQGSEA. V lost 1 base and J lost 0, with 19 bases in between. The CDR3 covers 18 residues. The CDR3 protein is CSVEASVGGLSSGNTIYF. CDR3 nucleotides: TGCAGCGTTGAAGCCTCGGTGGGGGGGCTAAGCTCTGGAAACACCATATATTTT. The variable domain in full, completed from reference TRBV29-1 and TRBJ1-3, reads SAVISQKPSRDICQRGTSLTIQCQVDSQVTMMFWYRQQPGQSLTLIATANQGSEATYESGFVIDKFPISRPNLTFSTLTVSNMSPEDSSIYLCSVEASVGGLSSGNTIYFGEGSWLTVV.

V gene TRBV2 combines with J gene TRBJ1-5, with TRBD1 as a possible D gene (5 bases). CDR1 is SNHLY and CDR2 is FYNNEI in the germline V gene. The CDR3 has 16 amino acids. Trimming took 1 base from V and 2 from J, leaving 12 bases between them. This CDR3 reads CASSEEYRTGNQPQHF. The CDR3 coding sequence is TGTGCCAGCAGTGAAGAGTACAGGACGGGCAATCAGCCCCAGCATTTT.

The rearrangement links TRBV27 to TRBJ2-7; TRBD1 matches 7 bases. Germline CDR1 reads MNHEY; CDR2 reads SMNVEV (reference sequence). The CDR3 sequence is 15 residues long. V trimming: 6 bases; J trimming: 5 bases; junction bases outside the gene matches: 13. CDR3 region: CASRPSRGGINEQYF. CDR3 DNA: TGTGCCAGCAGACCCTCGCGAGGGGGCATAAACGAGCAGTACTTC.

The genes are TRBV2 and TRBJ2-7; 9 nucleotides align to TRBD1. With V trimmed by 8 bases and J by 1 base, 9 bases remained unmatched. This CDR3 is 15 amino acids long. Germline loops: CDR1 SNHLY, CDR2 FYNNEI. The DNA for the CDR3 is TGTGCCAGCTCCGCCGCGGGACAGGGATCCTACGAGCAGTACTTC. It translates to CASSAAGQGSYEQYF.

This clone was seen a few times. This rearrangement joins TRBV19 to TRBJ2-1; TRBD2 matches at 15 bases. Unmatched junction bases numbered 15, after V lost 0 bases and J lost 6 bases. This CDR3 region has 21 residues. Germline CDR1 LNHDA, CDR2 SQIVND (reference sequence). Written as DNA, the CDR3 is TGTGCCAGTAGTATAGATATAGGACTAGCGGGAGGGATGAAACCTCTCAATGAGCAGTTCTTC. Translation gives CASSIDIGLAGGMKPLNEQFF.

V usage is TRBV27 and J usage is TRBJ1-2; 9 bases are a match to TRBD1. With 6 bases clipped from V and 8 bases from J, the junction kept 10 bases outside the gene matches. Germline V CDR1 and CDR2: MNHEY, SMNVEV (reference sequence). This CDR3 has 14 residues. Here the CDR3 reads CASSRRDREKGYTF. CDR3 in DNA: TGTGCCAGCAGCCGACGGGACAGGGAGAAGGGCTACACCTTC.

This chain joins TRBV7-9 and TRBJ2-2; 7 bases are shared with TRBD1. Trimming cost V 5 bases and J 3 bases; bases outside gene matches: 9. CDR1 is SEHNR and CDR2 is FQNEAQ in the germline V gene (reference sequence). This CDR3 spans 16 amino acids. The CDR3 sequence: CASSLTGTEDTGELFF. The CDR3 DNA reads as TGTGCCAGCAGCCTCACCGGGACAGAAGACACCGGGGAGCTGTTTTTT.

The CDR3 spells CASSQPRTRVGNQPQHF. CDR3 in DNA: TGTGCCAGCAGTCAACCTAGAACCAGGGTTGGCAATCAGCCCCAGCATTTT. The chain has TRBV28 and TRBJ1-5; possible D gene TRBD1, 5 bases. The CDR3 sequence is 17 residues long. Germline-derived CDR1 and CDR2 are MDHEN and SYDVKM. The V end lost 5 bases, the J end lost 2 bases, and 19 bases lay between the germline ends.

The rearrangement uses TRBV27 and TRBJ1-5, with 9 positions matching TRBD1. V lost 2 bases, J lost 3 bases, and 11 bases stayed unmatched. In germline, CDR1 is MNHEY, CDR2 SMNVEV (reference sequence). The CDR3 sequence is 18 residues long. CDR3 residues: CASSLMGGDRDPNQPQHF. CDR3 coding DNA: TGTGCCAGCAGTTTAATGGGGGGGGACAGGGACCCCAATCAGCCCCAGCATTTT.

The rearrangement joins TRBV30 to TRBJ1-3, with D possibly being TRBD1 (5 bases). Trimming cost V 3 bases and J 1 base, with 19 bases left between them. From germline, CDR1 is GTSNPN and CDR2 SVGIG (reference sequence). The CDR3 consists of 17 residues. CDR3 sequence (DNA): TGTGCCTGGAGACCCGGTTTGACAGCAATTTCTGGAAACACCATATATTTT. Its protein product is CAWRPGLTAISGNTIYF. Variable domain in full (rest from reference TRBV30 and TRBJ1-3): SQTIHQWPATLVQPVGSPLSLECTVEGTSNPNLYWYRQAAGRGLQLLFYSVGIGQISSEVPQNLSASRPQDRQFILSSKKLLLSDSGFYLCAWRPGLTAISGNTIYFGEGSWLTVV.

This chain connects TRBV27 to TRBJ2-2; weak D call: TRBD2 (5 bases). Germline V gene lookup returns CDR1 MNHEY and CDR2 SMNVEV (reference sequence). Trimming left V 7 bases short and J 5 bases short, with 17 bases between. The CDR3 is 15 amino acids. The CDR3 loop is CASTRTLARTGELFF. The CDR3, as DNA: TGTGCCAGCACTCGGACGTTAGCGAGGACCGGGGAGCTGTTTTTT.